The 32 T cell receptor beta chains listed next were all sequenced from one sample in a study of shared clonotypes between healthy human individuals. Assay: immunoSEQ multiplex PCR; the TCRdb copy retains only in-frame clones and omits some. This sample has 2 million or so clones, with roughly 95% found just once. What was sequenced was naive CD4+ T cells sorted from blood. Subset given: CD45RA+ positively selected. The receptor set was obtained from a man aged 18 to 29 in good health.

Many counts were recorded for this clone. This rearrangement joins TRBV18 to TRBJ2-5, with D perhaps matching TRBD2 (6 bases). Trimming took 0 bases from V and 2 from J, leaving 10 bases between them. Germline CDR1 KGHSH, CDR2 LQKENI. The CDR3 covers 15 residues. The CDR3 loop reads CASSPPVGGQETQYF. In DNA form, the CDR3 reads TGTGCCAGCTCACCACCGGTCGGGGGTCAAGAGACCCAGTACTTC. The variable domain in full, completed from reference TRBV18 and TRBJ2-5, reads NAGVMQNPRHLVRRRGQEARLRCSPMKGHSHVYWYRQLPEEGLKFMVYLQKENIIDESGMPKERFSAEFPKEGPSILRIQQVVRGDSAAYFCASSPPVGGQETQYFGPGTRLLVL.

V and J are TRBV10-3 and TRBJ1-4, with unresolved D. CDR3 length: 15 amino acids. The V gene's germline CDR1 is ENHRY and CDR2 SYGVKD. Trimming shortened V by 2 bases and J by 5 bases, and 12 bases separated the two germline ends. This CDR3 reads CAISERTDINEKLFF. In nucleotides, the CDR3 is TGTGCCATCAGTGAGAGGACGGATATCAATGAAAAACTGTTTTTT.

The chain has TRBV10-3 and TRBJ1-6; D remains unclear. Between the trimmed V and J ends, which lost 0 bases and 8 bases, there was a span of 5 bases. The CDR3 has 13 amino acids. Germline V gene sequence: CDR1 ENHRY, CDR2 SYGVKD. The CDR3 is CAISESWDSPLHF. The CDR3 DNA is TGTGCCATCAGTGAGTCGTGGGATTCACCCCTCCACTTT.

The V and J genes are TRBV25-1 and TRBJ2-7, with 8 positions matching TRBD1. Trimming cost V 3 bases and J 1 base; bases outside gene matches: 8. The CDR3 has 16 amino acids. Germline assignment: CDR1 MGHDK and CDR2 SYGVNS. The CDR3 DNA follows: TGTGCCAGCAGTGATCCGGGACAGGCGGGATCCTACGAGCAGTACTTC. Its translation is CASSDPGQAGSYEQYF.

The chain links TRBV5-1 to TRBJ1-1, with D maybe TRBD1 (5 bases). V was shortened by 4 bases and J by 4 bases, with 14 bases between the two germline ends. There are 14 residues in the CDR3. Germline V gene sequence: CDR1 SGHRS, CDR2 YFSETQ. CDR3 sequence: CASSPSPDTTEAFF. The CDR3 coding sequence is TGCGCCAGCAGCCCCTCCCCGGACACCACTGAAGCTTTCTTT.

The genes are TRBV6-5 and TRBJ1-1, with 8 positions matching TRBD1. Germline V gene lookup returns CDR1 MNHEY and CDR2 SVGAGI. V shed 0 bases, J shed 4 bases, and the junction held 1 base outside the gene matches. The CDR3 consists of 14 residues. The CDR3 protein is CASSYSQGATEAFF. The CDR3 DNA sequence: TGTGCCAGCAGTTACTCGCAGGGGGCCACTGAAGCTTTCTTT.

Written as DNA, the CDR3 is TGTGCCAGCTTACCGGGACTAGCGACAGAGACCCAGTACTTC. Translated, it gives CASLPGLATETQYF. The V gene is TRBV18, the J gene TRBJ2-5; the match to TRBD2 covers 10 bases. V was pared by 7 bases and J by 4 bases, with 6 bases of the junction left unmatched. CDR3 length equals 14 residues. Germline CDR1 is KGHSH and CDR2 is LQKENI.

The genes are TRBV10-3 and TRBJ1-3, with D possibly matching TRBD1 (5 bases). Germline lookup yields CDR1 ENHRY and CDR2 SYGVKD. The CDR3 sequence is 17 residues long. Trimming removed 0 bases from V and 2 bases from J, with 14 bases in between. The chain's CDR3 is CAISESTLAGTGNTIYF. CDR3 bases: TGTGCCATCAGTGAGTCGACGTTGGCAGGGACTGGAAACACCATATATTTT.

The chain employs TRBV28 and TRBJ1-1; perhaps TRBD1 as D (5 bases). Looked up from germline, CDR1 is MDHEN and CDR2 is SYDVKM. V dropped 5 bases and J dropped 4 bases, with 23 bases sitting between them. This CDR3 has 17 residues. CDR3 in DNA: TGTGCCAGCAGTCAACCCTTCGGGACGCCTGGTCGCACTGAAGCTTTCTTT. It is translated as CASSQPFGTPGRTEAFF.

The gene calls are TRBV25-1 and TRBJ1-1; tentatively, D is TRBD1 (6 bases). CDR3 size: 15 residues. Germline CDR1 reads MGHDK; CDR2 reads SYGVNS. Trimming took 1 base from V and 5 from J, leaving 14 bases between them. DNA of the CDR3: TGTGCCAGCAGTGAATTCCAAGGGGGGAGGACTGAAGCTTTCTTT. Its protein is CASSEFQGGRTEAFF. The full variable domain, in which reference TRBV25-1 and TRBJ1-1 provide the parts outside the CDR3, is EADIYQTPRYLVIGTGKKITLECSQTMGHDKMYWYQQDPGMELHLIHYSYGVNSTEKGDLSSESTVSRIRTEHFPLTLESARPSHTSQYLCASSEFQGGRTEAFFGQGTRLTVV.

This chain links TRBV29-1 with TRBJ1-3; no firm D call. This CDR3 is 11 amino acids long. Germline loops: CDR1 SQVTM, CDR2 ANQGSEA. The V and J ends lost 6 bases and 1 base respectively, with 4 bases between them. CDR3 sequence: CSVISGNTIYF. The CDR3 DNA reads TGCAGCGTAATTTCTGGAAACACCATATATTTT.

With regard to this clone: An end of the junction differs from the germline gene, which may be a read error. The rearrangement joins TRBV2 to TRBJ1-5; TRBD1 aligns across 9 bases. Germline V gene data show CDR1 as SNHLY and CDR2 as FYNNEI. The CDR3 is 16 amino acids. The CDR3 DNA reads as TGTGCCATCAGTTCGGGACAGGGAGATAGCAATCAGCCCCAGCATTTT. Its translation: CAISSGQGDSNQPQHF.

This clone was seen only once. This chain uses TRBV29-1 with TRBJ2-7; D remains unclear. V was shortened by 4 bases and J by 3 bases, with 7 bases between the two germline ends. The CDR3 contains 11 residues. Germline values: CDR1 SQVTM, CDR2 ANQGSEA. The CDR3 coding sequence is TGCAGCGTTGGCTTCCTCTACGAGCAGTACTTC. Translation gives CSVGFLYEQYF.

The rearrangement uses TRBV30 and TRBJ1-1; D uncertain. V was pared by 5 bases and J by 1 base, with 11 bases between. The germline CDR1 and CDR2 sequences are GTSNPN and SVGIG (reference sequence). This CDR3 contains 13 residues. Here the CDR3 reads CAWQDRSNTEAFF. CDR3 nucleotides: TGTGCCTGGCAGGACCGATCGAACACTGAAGCTTTCTTT.

CDR3 nucleotide sequence: TGTGCCTGGAGTCCCGGGCGCATCCTTTACACCGGGGAGCTGTTTTTT. This translates into CAWSPGRILYTGELFF. The J gene is TRBJ2-2, the V gene TRBV30; D is unresolved. Deletions cut 2 bases from V and 3 bases from J, with 16 bases between. The CDR3 loop spans 16 amino acids. CDR1 is GTSNPN, CDR2 SVGIG, per germline (reference sequence).

With regard to this clone: The same CDR3 can be traced to other DNA sequences in this sample. The V gene is TRBV18, the J gene TRBJ2-7; D uncertain. V was cut by 3 bases and J by 0 bases, with 6 bases left in between. Looked up from germline, CDR1 is KGHSH and CDR2 is LQKENI. The CDR3 loop spans 13 amino acids. The CDR3 protein is CASSPTSSYEQYF. For the CDR3, the DNA is TGTGCCAGCTCACCGACGAGCTCCTACGAGCAGTACTTC. Looking up the rest from reference TRBV18 and TRBJ2-7 gives the full variable domain: NAGVMQNPRHLVRRRGQEARLRCSPMKGHSHVYWYRQLPEEGLKFMVYLQKENIIDESGMPKERFSAEFPKEGPSILRIQQVVRGDSAAYFCASSPTSSYEQYFGPGTRLTVT.

As regards this clone: Its ends do not fully match the called genes, so a read error is possible. The CDR3 region is CASNVGDSYCHF. In DNA, the CDR3 is TGTGCCAGCAACGTGGGGGATTCATACTGCCACTTC. The J gene is TRBJ2-7, the V gene TRBV28; either TRBD1 or TRBD2 may supply D (5 bases each). The germline CDR1 and CDR2 sequences are MDHEN and SYDVKM. The CDR3 spans 12 residues. The full variable domain, with the rest looked up from reference TRBV28 and TRBJ2-7, is DVKVTQSSRYLVKRTGEKVFLECVQDMDHENMFWYRQDPGLGLRLIYFSYDVKMKEKGDIPEGYSVSREKKERFSLILESASTNQTSMYLCASNVGDSYCHFGPGTRLTVT.

This chain uses TRBV5-4 with TRBJ2-7; TRBD1 is a possible D gene (6 bases). The CDR3 is 15 residues long. V dropped 2 bases and J dropped 3 bases, with 15 bases sitting between them. CDR1 and CDR2 (germline): SGHNT, YYREEE (reference sequence). CDR3 coding DNA: TGTGCCAGCAGCTTCAAACGAGGGGGTGGCTACGAGCAGTACTTC. Its protein is CASSFKRGGGYEQYF.

The rearrangement joins TRBV2 to TRBJ2-7, with D unresolved. Looked up from germline, CDR1 is SNHLY and CDR2 is FYNNEI. The CDR3 has 11 amino acids. Deletions cut 7 bases from V and 2 bases from J, with 6 bases between. As DNA, the CDR3 is TGTGCCAGCACCAGAACCTACGAGCAGTACTTC. This sequence encodes CASTRTYEQYF.

This sequence joins TRBV2 and TRBJ1-6; the D gene is possibly TRBD1 (5 bases). Germline V gene lookup returns CDR1 SNHLY and CDR2 FYNNEI. V lost 7 bases, J lost 10 bases, and 14 bases lay in between. CDR3 length equals 13 residues. The CDR3, as DNA: TGTGCCAGCAAGGGCCAGGGCAGGTCACCCCTCCACTTT. Amino acid sequence: CASKGQGRSPLHF.

This clone was counted a single time. The chain is built from TRBV6-5 and TRBJ2-2; D gene ambiguous. The CDR3 length is 14 residues. V lost 2 bases and J 4 bases, leaving 8 bases between the germline ends. Germline V gene sequence: CDR1 MNHEY, CDR2 SVGAGI. CDR3 residues: CASSYGSATGELFF. The CDR3 nucleotides are TGTGCCAGCAGTTACGGATCGGCCACCGGGGAGCTGTTTTTT.

The DNA for the CDR3 is TGTGCCAGCAGCTTAGCTTCGGGTAATTCACCCCTCCACTTT. It translates to CASSLASGNSPLHF. This chain links TRBV7-9 with TRBJ1-6; D unclear. The CDR3 is made up of 14 amino acids. CDR1 and CDR2 (germline): SEHNR, FQNEAQ (reference sequence). The germline V and J ends were trimmed by 0 bases and 6 bases, with 6 bases remaining between them.

The chain carries TRBV2 and TRBJ1-4, with D possibly being TRBD1 (5 bases). From germline, CDR1 is SNHLY and CDR2 FYNNEI. Trimming took 9 bases from V and 3 from J, leaving 17 bases between them. The CDR3 runs to 15 residues. Here the CDR3 reads CASQGLRGANEKLFF. DNA for the CDR3: TGTGCCAGTCAGGGCCTAAGAGGAGCTAATGAAAAACTGTTTTTT.

V gene TRBV5-4 combines with J gene TRBJ2-7; possibly TRBD1 for D (6 bases). CDR3 length equals 13 residues. Per the germline V gene, CDR1 is SGHNT and CDR2 is YYREEE (reference sequence). The V and J ends lost 4 bases and 6 bases respectively, with 14 bases between them. CDR3 DNA sequence: TGTGCCAGCAGCGCGGACAGCGATTTCGAGCAGTACTTC. Translating it yields CASSADSDFEQYF.

The chain links TRBV19 to TRBJ1-2; weak D call: TRBD1 (6 bases). The CDR3 loop spans 15 amino acids. Trimming removed 6 bases at V and 0 bases at J, with 14 bases between. Germline V gene data show CDR1 as LNHDA and CDR2 as SQIVND (reference sequence). CDR3 sequence (DNA): TGTGCCAGTAGGGACCCGGGACAAACTAACTATGGCTACACCTTC. This encodes CASRDPGQTNYGYTF.

The chain has TRBV9 and TRBJ2-1; 8 nucleotides line up with TRBD2. The CDR3 has 15 amino acids. V lost 4 bases, J lost 6 bases, and 9 bases stayed unmatched. Germline-derived CDR1 and CDR2 are SGDLS and YYNGEE. Here the CDR3 reads CASSTLGGGLNEQFF. The DNA of the CDR3 is TGTGCCAGCAGCACCCTTGGCGGGGGGCTCAATGAGCAGTTCTTC.

V is TRBV7-3 and J is TRBJ1-1, with D possibly matching TRBD1 (5 bases). Germline V gene data show CDR1 as SGHTA and CDR2 as FQGTGA. Between the trimmed V and J ends, which lost 0 bases and 0 bases, there was a span of 8 bases. The CDR3 has 15 amino acids. This CDR3 reads CASSLTGAMNTEAFF. The CDR3 nucleotides are TGTGCCAGCAGCTTAACCGGGGCCATGAACACTGAAGCTTTCTTT.

This clone was found many times. The chain is built from TRBV28 and TRBJ2-7; no clear D gene. V shed 8 bases and J shed 4 bases, with 18 bases lying between them. CDR1 and CDR2 from the germline V gene are MDHEN and SYDVKM. The CDR3 loop spans 14 amino acids. The CDR3: CASGKRALQYEQYF. In DNA, the CDR3 is TGTGCCAGCGGAAAAAGGGCTCTTCAATACGAGCAGTACTTC.

The CDR3 DNA sequence: TGTGCCAGCAGCGTAGGTGAGATGCGCACTGAAGCTTTCTTT. Its translation is CASSVGEMRTEAFF. The V and J genes are TRBV9 and TRBJ1-1; no firm D call. CDR1 SGDLS and CDR2 YYNGEE come from the germline V gene. The V and J ends lost 0 bases and 4 bases respectively, with 10 bases between them. CDR3 length: 14 amino acids.

The chain joins TRBV9 to TRBJ1-4; no clear D gene. V was pared by 4 bases and J by 7 bases, with 14 bases between. This CDR3 is built from 14 residues. Germline values: CDR1 SGDLS, CDR2 YYNGEE. CDR3 amino acids: CASSPPGRGEKLFF. For the CDR3, the DNA is TGTGCCAGCAGCCCCCCCGGGCGCGGTGAAAAACTGTTTTTT.

This clone was detected only once. The chain joins TRBV5-4 to TRBJ2-5, with TRBD2 matching over 8 bases. The germline V gene has CDR1 SGHNT and CDR2 YYREEE (reference sequence). CDR3 length equals 17 residues. The V segment lost 4 bases and the J segment 2 bases; nucleotides outside the gene matches: 13. In nucleotides, the CDR3 is TGTGCCAGCAGCCCGGGTGGCCTAGCGGGCACACAAGAGACCCAGTACTTC. Translation gives CASSPGGLAGTQETQYF.

In this sample, this clone turned up once. The V and J genes are TRBV7-2 and TRBJ2-3; TRBD1 matches 9 bases. This CDR3 contains 14 residues. V was clipped by 6 bases and J by 4 bases; unmatched bases: 5. The germline V gene has CDR1 SGHTA and CDR2 FQGNSA. CDR3 coding DNA: TGTGCCAGCAGTTCACGGACAGGGGCAGATACGCAGTATTTT. This codes for CASSSRTGADTQYF.